This T cell receptor (beta chain) was captured by sequencing in a study of T cells in Graves' hyperthyroidism and ophthalmopathy. Study-level information: Peripheral blood was collected at initial diagnosis, before any treatment. Overall study findings and caveats: Most clonotypes expanded in thyroid above 0.001 were likewise present in blood.

This clonotype was observed many times. What it binds is unknown. Using RNA transcripts as the source, TCR beta CDR3 regions were amplified. Initially, a first-round RT-PCR of the TCR CDR3 employed the HTBI primer set. TCRdb re-called the multiplex PCR reads through MiXCR, storing one row per CDR3 protein. Among hundreds of thousands of distinct CDR3 sequences listed, approximately 13% were seen once. V was shortened by 0 bases and J by 0 bases, with 11 bases between the two germline ends. CDR1 is DFQATT, CDR2 SNEGSKA, per germline (reference sequence). This CDR3 spans 16 amino acids. Recently diagnosed hyperthyroidism of less than 2 months' duration affected patients aged 18 to 65.

This receptor was obtained from a woman between 18 and 29 years old with Graves' hyperthyroidism. This chain joins TRBV20-1 and TRBJ2-2; D remains ambiguous. The source material was blood. This CDR3 is CSARDRQETNTGELFF. CDR3 DNA: TGCAGTGCTAGAGATCGGCAGGAAACGAACACCGGGGAGCTGTTTTTT.